One T cell receptor (beta chain) is described in this entry. As originally analysed: Estimated nucleated cell counts came from reference gene primer amplification. The table came from immunoSEQ multiplex PCR; TCRdb's copy has only in-frame clones and leaves some out. From that table come the V and J calls and clone size; the DNA was used to work out D and trimming. The sample lists 250,000 or so clones, around 88% occurring once. The source of the sample is a study of blood T cell repertoires in COVID-19. Study at large: The study drew acute and convalescent COVID-19 samples from the United States, Italy and Spain. In each case, the material was cDNA or gDNA derived from T cells, B-cell-depleted T cells, or PBMCs.

V was pared by 1 base and J by 4 bases, with 0 bases of the junction left unmatched. Germline V gene sequence: CDR1 MNHEY, CDR2 SMNVEV (reference sequence). This CDR3 spans 14 amino acids. This receptor was taken from a man aged 80 or over with acute or convalescent COVID-19. V gene TRBV27 combines with J gene TRBJ1-5; 8 bases fit TRBD1. Sequenced input: peripheral blood. The CDR3 bases are TGTGCCAGCAGTTTATACAGGGGGAATCAGCCCCAGCATTTT. Protein product: CASSLYRGNQPQHF.